Following are 6 T cell receptor beta chains from one sample sequenced in a study of blood T cell repertoires in COVID-19. The repertoire was sequenced with immunoSEQ multiplex PCR; TCRdb's copy has only in-frame clones and lacks some. The repertoire holds fewer than 300,000 clones, with about nine tenths as singletons. The sample taken for sequencing was peripheral blood. These receptors all come from a person aged 18 to 35 with COVID-19, enrolled during active disease.

The J gene is TRBJ1-4, the V gene TRBV7-4; D remains ambiguous. The CDR3 contains 14 residues. V gave up 2 bases and J gave up 8 bases, with 12 bases separating them. The germline V gene has CDR1 SGHVT and CDR2 SQSDAQ. CDR3 residues: CASSLMRVREKLFF. Here the CDR3 DNA reads TGTGCCAGCAGCTTAATGAGGGTTCGGGAAAAACTGTTTTTT.

The gene calls are TRBV7-9 and TRBJ1-5; D is ambiguous. Trimming shortened V by 1 base and J by 6 bases, and 13 bases separated the two germline ends. CDR1 is SEHNR and CDR2 is FQNEAQ in the germline V gene (reference sequence). The CDR3 length is 15 residues. The CDR3 loop is CASSLDGRRGQPQHF. CDR3 nucleotides: TGTGCCAGCAGCTTAGATGGGAGACGGGGTCAGCCCCAGCATTTT. Together with reference TRBV7-9 and TRBJ1-5, the CDR3 gives the full variable domain: DTGVSQNPRHKITKRGQNVTFRCDPISEHNRLYWYRQTLGQGPEFLTYFQNEAQLEKSRLLSDRFSAERPKGSFSTLEIQRTEQGDSAMYLCASSLDGRRGQPQHFGDGTRLSIL.

The chain links TRBV12-3 or TRBV12-4 to TRBJ1-2, with 7 bases matching TRBD1. There are 13 residues in the CDR3. After removal of 6 bases from V and 5 bases from J, the junction contained 6 bases not matched to a gene. CDR3 residues: CASRNLTGYGYTF. CDR3 DNA: TGTGCCAGCAGGAATCTGACAGGGTATGGCTACACCTTC.

The gene calls are TRBV12-3 or TRBV12-4 and TRBJ2-5, with D hard to call. The length of the CDR3 is 12 residues. V was clipped by 6 bases and J by 5 bases, with 10 bases between them. CDR3 amino acids: CASSPTSETQYF. Written as DNA, the CDR3 is TGTGCCAGCAGCCCAACCAGTGAGACCCAGTACTTC.

V usage is TRBV11-2 and J usage is TRBJ2-1; D ambiguous. The CDR3 is 15 amino acids. Germline-derived CDR1 and CDR2 are SGHAT and FQNNGV. V shed 3 bases and J shed 0 bases, with 9 bases lying between them. CDR3 amino acids: CASSLIISSYNEQFF. For the CDR3, the DNA is TGTGCCAGCAGCTTGATCATTAGCTCCTACAATGAGCAGTTCTTC. Using reference TRBV11-2 and TRBJ2-1 for the parts outside the CDR3, the full variable domain is EAGVAQSPRYKIIEKRQSVAFWCNPISGHATLYWYQQILGQGPKLLIQFQNNGVVDDSQLPKDRFSAERLKGVDSTLKIQPAKLEDSAVYLCASSLIISSYNEQFFGPGTRLTVL.

The CDR3 reads CSVDPGQGVYGYTF. For the CDR3, the DNA is TGCAGCGTTGACCCCGGACAGGGGGTCTATGGCTACACCTTC. V gene TRBV29-1 combines with J gene TRBJ1-2, with 10 bases that match TRBD1. V trimming: 3 bases; J trimming: 4 bases; junction bases outside the gene matches: 5. The CDR3 consists of 14 residues. Germline CDR1 and CDR2: SQVTM and ANQGSEA.